Listed here are 8 T cell receptor beta chains from one sample, sequenced in a study of cytomegalovirus exposure and HLA in healthy donors. PCR employed 60 Vbeta and 13 Jbeta primers. Using immunoSEQ multiplex PCR, the repertoire was profiled, and TCRdb retains in-frame clones only, with some absent. The table includes about 120,000 clones, about a sixth detected once. Sample: PBMCs. All receptors come from a female donor in good health and CMV-seropositive.

This chain uses TRBV6-6 with TRBJ1-1; TRBD1 matches 7 bases. This CDR3 region has 13 residues. With V trimmed by 7 bases and J by 7 bases, 9 bases remained unmatched. Germline assignment: CDR1 MNHNY and CDR2 SVGAGI (reference sequence). This CDR3 is CASNGKGAIEAFF. The DNA for the CDR3 is TGTGCCAGCAATGGTAAGGGGGCGATTGAAGCTTTCTTT.

The rearrangement links TRBV27 to TRBJ2-3; 9 nucleotides match TRBD1. V trimming: 5 bases; J trimming: 5 bases; junction bases outside the gene matches: 8. The CDR3 loop spans 15 amino acids. Germline CDR1 MNHEY, CDR2 SMNVEV (reference sequence). DNA of the CDR3: TGTGCCAGCAGTCTAGGACAGGGGCGTGGAGATACGCAGTATTTT. Translated: CASSLGQGRGDTQYF.

This clone was recorded many times. The chain combines TRBV4-1 with TRBJ2-3; 9 positions match TRBD2. CDR3 length equals 16 residues. V trimming: 6 bases; J trimming: 4 bases; junction bases outside the gene matches: 11. Germline CDR1 is MGHRA and CDR2 is YSYEKL. In nucleotides, the CDR3 is TGCGCCAGCAGGCATGAAGCGGGAGGTTTGCCAGATACGCAGTATTTT. Translated: CASRHEAGGLPDTQYF.

This chain joins TRBV27 and TRBJ2-3, with D perhaps TRBD2 (5 bases). Trimming removed 1 base from V and 0 bases from J, with 11 bases in between. CDR1 is MNHEY and CDR2 is SMNVEV in the germline V gene (reference sequence). The CDR3 is 16 amino acids. CDR3 in DNA: TGTGCCAGCAGTTTATGGGGAGAAATTAGCACAGATACGCAGTATTTT. Its protein is CASSLWGEISTDTQYF.

This clone was detected only a few times. This rearrangement joins TRBV30 to TRBJ1-5; the D is unclear. Trimming took 5 bases from V and 4 from J, leaving 12 bases between them. Germline-derived CDR1 and CDR2 are GTSNPN and SVGIG (reference sequence). This CDR3 has 13 amino acids. The CDR3 DNA is TGTGCCTGGGCTACAGACGTTAATCAGCCCCAGCATTTT. Amino acids: CAWATDVNQPQHF.

V is TRBV19 and J is TRBJ2-2; possibly TRBD1 for D (6 bases). Looked up from germline, CDR1 is LNHDA and CDR2 is SQIVND (reference sequence). The CDR3 loop spans 18 amino acids. The V gene lost 3 bases and the J gene lost 4 bases, with 21 bases spanning the gap. As DNA, the CDR3 is TGTGCCAGTAGTATCAGTCACGGGGCAGGGGCAACCACCGGGGAGCTGTTTTTT. Translating it yields CASSISHGAGATTGELFF.

V is TRBV6-6 and J is TRBJ2-7; D gene ambiguous. Germline V CDR1 and CDR2: MNHNY, SVGAGI (reference sequence). This CDR3 is built from 16 residues. Trimming stripped 0 bases from V and 4 bases from J, with 16 bases between. CDR3 loop: CASSYSIFSPSYEQYF. CDR3 sequence (DNA): TGTGCCAGCAGTTACTCTATCTTCTCTCCCAGTTACGAGCAGTACTTC.

This clone came up a few times. V and J are TRBV15 and TRBJ2-1; the match to TRBD2 covers 13 bases. With V trimmed by 6 bases and J by 6 bases, 11 bases remained unmatched. CDR3 length: 17 amino acids. From germline, CDR1 is LNHNV and CDR2 YYDKDF (reference sequence). CDR3 protein: CATRRTSGSSASNEQFF. The CDR3 DNA sequence: TGTGCCACCAGGAGGACTAGCGGGAGCTCCGCCTCCAATGAGCAGTTCTTC. The variable domain in full, completed from reference TRBV15 and TRBJ2-1, reads DAMVIQNPRYQVTQFGKPVTLSCSQTLNHNVMYWYQQKSSQAPKLLFHYYDKDFNNEADTPDNFQSRRPNTSFCFLDIRSPGLGDTAMYLCATRRTSGSSASNEQFFGPGTRLTVL.